The clone carrying this T cell receptor beta chain was counted many times. The antigen is undetermined. This sample is part of a study of human T cells and chemical hapten exposure. Turning to the study itself: DPC (0.01%) was patch tested on the upper back and read at 6 days.

From germline, CDR1 is SGHAT and CDR2 FQNNGV. Trimming stripped 3 bases from V and 8 bases from J, with 16 bases between. The CDR3 consists of 14 residues. The time point was: patch test 2, 6 weeks after DPC sensitization. The treatment denotes: therapeutic diphenylcyclopropenone sensitization with weekly scalp DPC. Findings and caveats of the study: Expanded TCR sets contained significantly more large CDR3 similarity clusters than controls.

TCRdb fed the RACE reads into MiXCR, producing one record per CDR3 protein. Of under 100,000 distinct CDR3 sequences listed, about a tenth are singletons. This specimen was whole blood, taken in connection with sensitization to the hapten diphenylcyclopropenone (DPC). This TCR came from a woman aged 25 to 39 with alopecia areata. Some clones in this sample may be carry-over from other donors' samples. The chain combines TRBV11-2 with TRBJ1-1; unclear D gene. CDR3 sequence reads: CASSFGGPGQEAFF. The DNA of the CDR3 is TGTGCCAGCAGCTTCGGAGGGCCTGGGCAGGAAGCTTTCTTT.